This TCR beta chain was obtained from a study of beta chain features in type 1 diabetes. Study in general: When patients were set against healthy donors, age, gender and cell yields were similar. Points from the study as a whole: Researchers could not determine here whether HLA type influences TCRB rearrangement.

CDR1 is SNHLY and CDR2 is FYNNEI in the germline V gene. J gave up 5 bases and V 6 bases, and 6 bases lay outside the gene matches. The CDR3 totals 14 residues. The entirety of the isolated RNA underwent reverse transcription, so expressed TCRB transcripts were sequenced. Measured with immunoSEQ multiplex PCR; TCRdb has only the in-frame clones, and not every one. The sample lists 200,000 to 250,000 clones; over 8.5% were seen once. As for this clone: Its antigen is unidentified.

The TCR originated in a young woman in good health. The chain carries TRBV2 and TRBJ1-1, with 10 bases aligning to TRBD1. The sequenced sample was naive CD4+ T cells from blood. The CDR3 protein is CASRPRQGATEAFF. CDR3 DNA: TGTGCCAGCAGGCCTAGACAGGGGGCAACTGAAGCTTTCTTT.